A single sample gave rise to the 31 T cell receptor beta chains below, sequenced in a study of blood T cells in healthy people across ages. Combining a sample-barcoded 5' primer with a J-beta primer mix, a second PCR ran for about 7 to 11 cycles. TCRdb fed the 5' RACE reads into MiXCR, producing one record per CDR3 protein. The table lists fewer than 650,000 distinct CDR3 sequences, about 25% of them singletons, with about 3.3% in the top ten. This sample also appeared in a second study, on T cells of mothers and their children.

The sequencing sample was made of blood. These receptors originate from a boy aged 2 to 10 in good health.

DNA for the CDR3: TGTGCCAGCAGCCCCCAACTAGCGGGAGTGGGCAATGAGCAGTTCTTC. Encoded protein: CASSPQLAGVGNEQFF. This chain connects TRBV7-2 to TRBJ2-1; 11 bases fit TRBD2. Germline values: CDR1 SGHTA, CDR2 FQGNSA. The CDR3 has 16 amino acids. V lost 5 bases and J lost 6; bases outside the gene matches: 9.

V gene TRBV9 combines with J gene TRBJ2-5, with 11 bases fitting TRBD2. The J call is doubtful: the DNA matches TRBJ2-1 better. CDR1 and CDR2 from the germline V gene are SGDLS and YYNGEE. This CDR3 is 16 amino acids long. The CDR3: CASSPTSGTQIREQFF. The DNA for the CDR3 is TGTGCCAGCAGCCCGACTAGCGGGACACAGATCCGAGAGCAGTTCTTC.

The chain has TRBV12-3 or TRBV12-4 and TRBJ1-4; 7 bases align to TRBD1. The CDR3 is made up of 17 amino acids. The V segment lost 5 bases and the J segment 0 bases; nucleotides outside the gene matches: 9. The CDR3 DNA reads as TGTGCCAGCAGTGGACAGGCCCGAGGCTCAACTAATGAAAAACTGTTTTTT. It translates to CASSGQARGSTNEKLFF.

The chain links TRBV10-3 to TRBJ1-2; D might be TRBD1 (5 bases). V dropped 11 bases and J dropped 4 bases, with 14 bases sitting between them. Germline CDR1 is ENHRY and CDR2 is SYGVKD. The CDR3 has 12 residues. CDR3 sequence: CASKGDGYGYTF. The DNA for the CDR3 is TGTGCCTCCAAAGGGGACGGCTATGGCTACACCTTC.

This chain connects TRBV10-2 to TRBJ2-1, with 10 bases that match TRBD2. From germline, CDR1 is WSHSY and CDR2 SAAADI. This CDR3 has 15 residues. The junction had 14 bases not matched to a gene; V was cut back by 11 bases and J by 7 bases. The CDR3: CACIPLAGVVNEQFF. Written as DNA, the CDR3 is TGCGCCTGCATCCCCCTAGCGGGAGTGGTGAATGAGCAGTTCTTC.

J is TRBJ2-1 and V is TRBV6-5; a possible D gene is TRBD1 (5 bases). V was trimmed by 6 bases and J by 10 bases, leaving 16 bases between them. CDR1 and CDR2 from the germline V gene are MNHEY and SVGAGI. CDR3 size: 13 residues. CDR3 protein: CASSRDQRGEQFF. CDR3 DNA: TGTGCCAGCAGCAGAGACCAAAGGGGAGAGCAGTTCTTC.

The sample holds a few counts of this clonotype. This chain links TRBV10-3 with TRBJ2-1; 7 nucleotides align to TRBD2. V lost 4 bases and J lost 5; bases outside the gene matches: 5. The CDR3 is 14 amino acids. CDR1 ENHRY and CDR2 SYGVKD come from the germline V gene. CDR3 in amino acids: CAISGERGHNEQFF. The CDR3 DNA sequence: TGTGCCATCAGTGGAGAGCGGGGCCACAATGAGCAGTTCTTC.

The chain joins TRBV6-2 or TRBV6-3 to TRBJ2-5, with 7 bases lining up with TRBD2. From germline, CDR1 is MNHEY and CDR2 SVGEGT. The CDR3 extends over 15 amino acids. J gave up 1 base and V 4 bases, and 6 bases lay outside the gene matches. The CDR3 nucleotides are TGTGCCAGCAGTTCGGCGGGAGCGTCCCAAGAGACCCAGTACTTC. Translated: CASSSAGASQETQYF.

In its sample, this clonotype was seen many times. The chain uses TRBV9 and TRBJ2-5; D is unclear. CDR1 is SGDLS and CDR2 is YYNGEE in the germline V gene. V was clipped by 0 bases and J by 4 bases, with 4 bases between them. The CDR3 spans 12 residues. As DNA, the CDR3 is TGTGCCAGCAGCGTAGCGGGAGAGACCCAGTACTTC. Translating it yields CASSVAGETQYF.

The J gene is TRBJ1-1, the V gene TRBV4-2, with 8 nucleotides matching TRBD1. From germline, CDR1 is LGHNA and CDR2 YNFKEQ. Trimming at V came to 5 bases and at J to 2 bases, leaving 4 bases not matched to a gene. This CDR3 is built from 14 residues. CDR3 DNA sequence: TGTGCCAGCAGCATAGGACAGGGCAACACTGAAGCTTTCTTT. Its translation is CASSIGQGNTEAFF.

This chain connects TRBV27 to TRBJ1-4; 9 nucleotides line up with TRBD1. The V gene's germline CDR1 is MNHEY and CDR2 SMNVEV (reference sequence). V shed 6 bases and J 7 bases; nucleotides not matched to a gene: 6. The CDR3 covers 14 residues. CDR3 in DNA: TGTGCCAGCAGAAGGACAGGGGTTGGTGAAAAACTGTTTTTT. Amino acid sequence: CASRRTGVGEKLFF.

J is TRBJ2-1 and V is TRBV7-3; TRBD1 matches 7 bases. V trimming: 1 base; J trimming: 0 bases; junction bases outside the gene matches: 3. This CDR3 spans 16 amino acids. From germline, CDR1 is SGHTA and CDR2 FQGTGA. In DNA, the CDR3 is TGTGCCAGCAGCTTAATAGGGACAGACTCCTACAATGAGCAGTTCTTC. This codes for CASSLIGTDSYNEQFF.

The chain uses TRBV27 and TRBJ2-1, with TRBD1 identical over 9 bases. The CDR3 is made up of 16 amino acids. The V segment lost 5 bases and the J segment 10 bases; nucleotides outside the gene matches: 15. Germline-derived CDR1 and CDR2 are MNHEY and SMNVEV (reference sequence). The CDR3 DNA sequence: TGTGCCAGCAGTCCCCAGGACAGGGGAATTCTCAACGAGCAGTTCTTC. Protein sequence: CASSPQDRGILNEQFF.

The table lists this clonotype with a few counts. The rearrangement links TRBV18 to TRBJ1-1; possible D gene TRBD1, 5 bases. Germline V CDR1 and CDR2: KGHSH, LQKENI. V lost 5 bases to trimming and J lost 4 bases, with 17 bases between them. The CDR3 loop spans 15 amino acids. CDR3 nucleotides: TGTGCCAGCTCAACCAGGACCGGGGCGGGCACTGAAGCTTTCTTT. Residues: CASSTRTGAGTEAFF.

V is TRBV15 and J is TRBJ2-7, with TRBD2 matching over 7 bases. This CDR3 is built from 14 residues. V trimming: 4 bases; J trimming: 3 bases; junction bases outside the gene matches: 6. The germline CDR1 and CDR2 sequences are LNHNV and YYDKDF (reference sequence). DNA for the CDR3: TGTGCCACCAGCAAGGCGGGGGAGGTCTACGAGCAGTACTTC. It translates to CATSKAGEVYEQYF.

The V gene is TRBV19, the J gene TRBJ2-5; no clear D. CDR3 length: 14 residues. Trimming took off 0 bases at V and 0 bases at J, with 5 bases between the two ends. Per germline, CDR1 LNHDA and CDR2 SQIVND (reference sequence). The CDR3 sequence: CASSIEAHQETQYF. As DNA, the CDR3 is TGTGCCAGTAGTATAGAGGCCCACCAAGAGACCCAGTACTTC. Using reference TRBV19 and TRBJ2-5 for the parts outside the CDR3, the full variable domain is DGGITQSPKYLFRKEGQNVTLSCEQNLNHDAMYWYRQDPGQGLRLIYYSQIVNDFQKGDIAEGYSVSREKKESFPLTVTSAQKNPTAFYLCASSIEAHQETQYFGPGTRLLVL.

This clonotype was observed a handful of times. The chain couples TRBV7-9 to TRBJ1-2; no clear D. The germline gives CDR1 SEHNR, CDR2 FQNEAQ (reference sequence). This CDR3 is built from 13 residues. V lost 0 bases and J 8 bases, leaving 10 bases between the germline ends. CDR3 in amino acids: CASSLARGNGYTF. Written as DNA, the CDR3 is TGTGCCAGCAGCTTAGCGCGAGGGAACGGCTACACCTTC.

This clonotype was observed a handful of times. V and J are TRBV20-1 and TRBJ2-5, with 9 bases lining up with TRBD1. The J call may not be correct, given that the DNA end is closer to TRBJ2-7. The CDR3 has 14 residues. The germline V gene has CDR1 DFQATT and CDR2 SNEGSKA (reference sequence). This CDR3 is CSAAGTGSSYEQYF. CDR3 coding DNA: TGCAGTGCTGCGGGGACAGGGTCGTCCTACGAGCAGTACTTC.

This clonotype was counted only a few times. This chain uses TRBV3-1 with TRBJ2-5; D ambiguous. CDR3 length: 14 residues. The V and J ends lost 2 bases and 2 bases respectively, with 9 bases between them. The germline V gene has CDR1 LGHDT and CDR2 YNNKEL (reference sequence). The CDR3 sequence: CASSQLVGQETQYF. The DNA of the CDR3 is TGTGCCAGCAGCCAACTGGTGGGGCAAGAGACCCAGTACTTC.

This clonotype was observed a few times. This rearrangement joins TRBV4-3 to TRBJ2-1; D might be TRBD1 (6 bases). Trimming left V 0 bases short and J 0 bases short, with 9 bases between. CDR3 length: 16 residues. Per germline, CDR1 LGHNA and CDR2 YSLEER. CDR3 region: CASSQEGTPSYNEQFF. Here the CDR3 DNA reads TGCGCCAGCAGCCAAGAAGGGACACCCTCCTACAATGAGCAGTTCTTC.

Only a few counts were recorded for this clonotype. The J gene is TRBJ2-5, the V gene TRBV4-3, with D possibly called TRBD1 or TRBD2 (6 bases each). V dropped 0 bases and J dropped 7 bases, with 15 bases sitting between them. There are 15 residues in the CDR3. Germline CDR1 is LGHNA and CDR2 is YSLEER. CDR3 residues: CASSQEKFTGATQYF. The CDR3 nucleotides read TGCGCCAGCAGCCAAGAGAAGTTCACGGGGGCGACCCAGTACTTC.

V usage is TRBV6-1 and J usage is TRBJ2-2; TRBD1 is a possible D gene (5 bases). This CDR3 has 16 amino acids. Germline values: CDR1 MNHNS, CDR2 SASEGT. V dropped 2 bases and J dropped 4 bases, with 14 bases sitting between them. This CDR3 reads CASSEKKRQTTGELFF. In DNA form, the CDR3 reads TGTGCCAGCAGTGAAAAAAAGAGACAGACCACCGGGGAGCTGTTTTTT.

This clonotype showed up just a few times. The chain couples TRBV10-3 to TRBJ1-2; 11 nucleotides align to TRBD1. Trimming took 5 bases from V and 6 from J; bases not matched to a gene: 2. The CDR3 runs 13 residues. Germline CDR1 is ENHRY and CDR2 is SYGVKD. CDR3 nucleotides: TGTGCCATCAGTCCGGGACAGGGGGATGGCTACACCTTC. Translating it yields CAISPGQGDGYTF.

This chain joins TRBV20-1 and TRBJ1-4; D not resolved. CDR1 is DFQATT and CDR2 is SNEGSKA in the germline V gene (reference sequence). Between the trimmed V and J ends, which lost 0 bases and 14 bases, there was a span of 13 bases. The CDR3 covers 12 residues. The CDR3 DNA reads TGCAGTGCTAGAGAGGGAGTCCTAGGTCTGTTTTTT. Protein sequence: CSAREGVLGLFF.

V gene TRBV12-3 or TRBV12-4 combines with J gene TRBJ2-3; D call uncertain. The length of the CDR3 is 14 residues. V was cut by 0 bases and J by 2 bases, with 6 bases left in between. The CDR3 reads CASSLAPDTDTQYF. The CDR3 DNA reads as TGTGCCAGCAGTTTAGCTCCTGACACAGATACGCAGTATTTT.

This chain uses TRBV12-3 or TRBV12-4 with TRBJ1-5, with D unclear. This CDR3 is built from 17 residues. V lost 3 bases, J lost 4 bases, and 19 bases lay in between. CDR3 DNA: TGTGCCAGCAGTTTGGAATCGGGTAGGGCCCCAAATCAGCCCCAGCATTTT. Its translation: CASSLESGRAPNQPQHF.

A few counts support this clonotype. The rearrangement uses TRBV5-1 and TRBJ2-5; D gene unclear. The J call could be wrong; TRBJ2-7 is a better fit for the DNA end. CDR1 is SGHRS and CDR2 is YFSETQ in the germline V gene. This CDR3 comprises 14 residues. The CDR3 bases are TGCGCCAGCAGCTTGGGGGTGCAAAGCTACGAGCAGTACTTC. Its translation: CASSLGVQSYEQYF.

The chain recombines TRBV4-3 with TRBJ2-1; D unclear. This CDR3 is 14 amino acids long. Germline V gene lookup returns CDR1 LGHNA and CDR2 YSLEER. V was trimmed by 4 bases and J by 1 base, leaving 8 bases between them. The CDR3 DNA is TGCGCCAGCAGCCCCAGTGCATCCTACAATGAGCAGTTCTTC. Translating gives CASSPSASYNEQFF.

The rearrangement uses TRBV15 and TRBJ2-7; TRBD2 matches at 7 bases. V dropped 0 bases and J dropped 2; count of bases not matched to a gene: 13. CDR3 length equals 18 residues. Germline CDR1 LNHNV, CDR2 YYDKDF (reference sequence). Here the CDR3 reads CATSRDRVEPGRAYEQYF. The DNA of the CDR3 is TGTGCCACCAGCAGAGATCGCGTGGAGCCTGGGAGGGCCTACGAGCAGTACTTC.

On this clonotype itself: This sequence may be a read error, since a much larger clone differs from it by one base. V usage is TRBV18 and J usage is TRBJ1-4; D is undetermined. The CDR3 contains 13 residues. Trimming stripped 1 base from V and 15 bases from J, with 15 bases between. Germline V gene data show CDR1 as KGHSH and CDR2 as LQKENI. Here the CDR3 DNA reads TGTGCCAGCTCACCACGTCCAGAGGATAAATTGTTTTTT. Its translation is CASSPRPEDKLFF. Combining the CDR3 with reference TRBV18 and TRBJ1-4 gives the whole variable domain NAGVMQNPRHLVRRRGQEARLRCSPMKGHSHVYWYRQLPEEGLKFMVYLQKENIIDESGMPKERFSAEFPKEGPSILRIQQVVRGDSAAYFCASSPRPEDKLFFGSGTQLSVL.

The V call is TRBV6-2 or TRBV6-3, the J call TRBJ2-1; D tentatively reads TRBD1 or TRBD2 (6 bases each). V was trimmed by 5 bases and J by 6 bases, leaving 14 bases between them. The CDR3 sequence is 14 residues long. In germline, CDR1 is MNHEY, CDR2 SVGEGT. The CDR3 sequence is CASSLRGVTNEQFF. Here the CDR3 DNA reads TGTGCCAGCAGTCTTAGGGGGGTCACCAATGAGCAGTTCTTC.